This T cell receptor (beta chain) is from a study of blood T cell repertoires in COVID-19. The CDR3 runs 14 residues. From germline, CDR1 is SGDLS and CDR2 YYNGEE. The V end lost 4 bases, the J end lost 3 bases, and 13 bases lay between the germline ends. The table came from immunoSEQ multiplex PCR; TCRdb's copy has only in-frame clones and leaves some out. The sample contains roughly 170,000 clones, about 75% of which appear only once. The chain uses TRBV9 and TRBJ1-1; D unresolved. The sequencing sample was made of peripheral blood. The origin of this receptor is a woman in her 70s with acute or convalescent COVID-19. Written as DNA, the CDR3 is TGTGCCAGCAGCCTCCAGGCCACGTACACTGAAGCTTTCTTT. It specifies CASSLQATYTEAFF.